The 31 T cell receptor beta chains below come from one sample, sequenced in a study of T cells after yellow fever vaccination. TCRdb called the 5' RACE reads again in MiXCR, with one record for every CDR3 protein. The sample holds some 200,000 distinct CDR3 sequences, roughly 3% seen once. The sample consisted of CD4+ T cells sorted from PBMCs, taken 10 days after the yellow fever booster vaccination. These receptors all stem from a man between 18 and 29 years old who received the YFV17D yellow fever vaccine.

This clonotype was detected many times. The chain joins TRBV5-1 to TRBJ1-2; TRBD1 aligns across 7 bases. Germline CDR1 and CDR2: SGHRS and YFSETQ. There are 13 residues in the CDR3. V dropped 3 bases and J dropped 8; count of bases not matched to a gene: 7. DNA for the CDR3: TGCGCCAGCAGCTGGGGACAGAGTCTCGGCTACACCTTC. Amino acid sequence: CASSWGQSLGYTF.

The chain has TRBV7-2 and TRBJ2-1; maybe TRBD2 (6 bases). This CDR3 has 16 residues. The V end lost 3 bases, the J end lost 0 bases, and 12 bases lay between the germline ends. CDR1 is SGHTA, CDR2 FQGNSA, per germline. Here the CDR3 reads CASSLNGGTSYNEQFF. CDR3 sequence (DNA): TGTGCCAGCAGCTTGAACGGCGGGACCTCCTACAATGAGCAGTTCTTC.

This chain links TRBV12-3 or TRBV12-4 with TRBJ1-1; unclear D gene. This CDR3 spans 15 amino acids. The V gene lost 5 bases and the J gene lost 0 bases, with 13 bases spanning the gap. The CDR3 DNA reads TGTGCCAGCAGTCCGGGTCTAGCGCTGAACACTGAAGCTTTCTTT. It encodes CASSPGLALNTEAFF.

This clonotype was observed many times. The rearrangement joins TRBV6-5 to TRBJ1-1; 11 bases fit TRBD1. This CDR3 comprises 13 residues. V gave up 6 bases and J gave up 8 bases; unmatched junction bases: 5. Germline lookup yields CDR1 MNHEY and CDR2 SVGAGI. The CDR3 spells CASRPGTGGEAFF. For the CDR3, the DNA is TGTGCCAGCAGGCCCGGGACAGGGGGAGAAGCTTTCTTT.

Ten or more counts support this clonotype. V usage is TRBV20-1 and J usage is TRBJ2-5; TRBD1 is a possible D gene (5 bases). Trimming removed 2 bases from V and 1 base from J, with 11 bases in between. The CDR3 totals 14 residues. Per the germline V gene, CDR1 is DFQATT and CDR2 is SNEGSKA (reference sequence). The CDR3 sequence is CSARSPQGQETQYF. Here the CDR3 DNA reads TGCAGTGCTAGATCCCCCCAGGGCCAAGAGACCCAGTACTTC.

This clonotype was seen a few times. The chain recombines TRBV4-1 with TRBJ1-6, with D unresolved. The CDR3 consists of 17 residues. V was pared by 1 base and J by 0 bases, with 10 bases between. Germline V lookup: CDR1 MGHRA, CDR2 YSYEKL. CDR3: CASSQATQSSYNSPLHF. The CDR3 nucleotides are TGCGCCAGCAGCCAAGCGACCCAGAGCTCCTATAATTCACCCCTCCACTTT.

This sequence joins TRBV4-1 and TRBJ1-2, with a possible D match to TRBD1 (5 bases). CDR1 and CDR2 from the germline V gene are MGHRA and YSYEKL. With 4 bases removed from V and 7 bases from J, the gap between germline ends came to 19 bases. This CDR3 contains 15 residues. CDR3 DNA sequence: TGCGCCAGCAGCCGACAGATCCCTACTGAGAGTGGCTACACCTTC. Its protein is CASSRQIPTESGYTF.

J is TRBJ2-5 and V is TRBV9; D is perhaps TRBD2 (5 bases). The V end lost 0 bases, the J end lost 1 base, and 10 bases lay between the germline ends. Per germline, CDR1 SGDLS and CDR2 YYNGEE. There are 15 residues in the CDR3. CDR3 DNA: TGTGCCAGCAGCGTAGATGCCGGGATCCAAGAGACCCAGTACTTC. It encodes CASSVDAGIQETQYF.

This clonotype was detected only a few times. The chain joins TRBV27 to TRBJ2-1, with D tentatively TRBD1 (5 bases). The ends were cut back, 10 bases at V and 4 bases at J, with 8 bases in the middle. Per germline, CDR1 MNHEY and CDR2 SMNVEV (reference sequence). The CDR3 totals 11 residues. Here the CDR3 reads CATHRYNEQFF. DNA for the CDR3: TGTGCCACCCACAGGTACAATGAGCAGTTCTTC.

This clonotype appeared many times. CDR3 coding DNA: TGTGCCAGCAGCTTAGCTAGTAATGGCCCCGGGGAGCTGTTTTTT. Its protein is CASSLASNGPGELFF. V gene TRBV7-9 combines with J gene TRBJ2-2; D is unclear. Germline V gene sequence: CDR1 SEHNR, CDR2 FQNEAQ (reference sequence). The length of the CDR3 is 15 residues. Trimming removed 0 bases at V and 6 bases at J, with 11 bases between.

This clonotype has just a few counts. This chain connects TRBV6-1 to TRBJ2-2; D assignment may be TRBD1 or TRBD2 (6 bases each). The CDR3 covers 16 residues. V was trimmed by 3 bases and J by 3 bases, leaving 14 bases between them. Germline V gene lookup returns CDR1 MNHNS and CDR2 SASEGT. This CDR3 is CASSDRGTIYTGELFF. The CDR3, as DNA: TGTGCCAGCAGTGACCGCGGGACAATATACACCGGGGAGCTGTTTTTT.

This clonotype was detected ten times or more. The chain employs TRBV2 and TRBJ2-6; 7 nucleotides align to TRBD1. V dropped 8 bases and J dropped 0; count of bases not matched to a gene: 1. The CDR3 contains 14 residues. Germline V gives CDR1 SNHLY, CDR2 FYNNEI. The CDR3 loop is CASGQASGANVLTF. In DNA form, the CDR3 reads TGTGCCAGCGGACAGGCCTCTGGGGCCAACGTCCTGACTTTC.

This clonotype has just a few counts. This chain connects TRBV7-9 to TRBJ2-1; possibly TRBD2 for D (7 bases). Trimming removed 5 bases from V and 0 bases from J, with 14 bases in between. The length of the CDR3 is 16 residues. Per germline, CDR1 SEHNR and CDR2 FQNEAQ (reference sequence). For the CDR3, the DNA is TGTGCCAGCAGCACTTGGGGGGGGGCCTCCTACAATGAGCAGTTCTTC. Residues: CASSTWGGASYNEQFF.

This clonotype was detected ten times or more. The chain combines TRBV28 with TRBJ1-4; weak D call: TRBD1 (6 bases). Trimming removed 2 bases from V and 8 bases from J, with 15 bases in between. The CDR3 spans 15 residues. CDR1 MDHEN and CDR2 SYDVKM come from the germline V gene. The CDR3: CASSLGKAGEEKLFF. DNA of the CDR3: TGTGCCAGCAGTTTAGGGAAGGCAGGGGAGGAAAAACTGTTTTTT.

This clonotype was seen repeatedly, ten times or more. The chain combines TRBV7-9 with TRBJ2-6; tentative D call: TRBD1 (5 bases). CDR1 SEHNR and CDR2 FQNEAQ come from the germline V gene (reference sequence). V lost 4 bases and J lost 13, with 20 bases in between. There are 15 residues in the CDR3. The CDR3 is CASSSETEGVRVLTF. CDR3 coding DNA: TGTGCCAGCAGCTCTGAGACTGAAGGGGTACGGGTCCTGACTTTC.

This clonotype appeared many times. V is TRBV12-3 or TRBV12-4 and J is TRBJ1-1; 7 positions agree with TRBD1. The CDR3 consists of 13 residues. V shed 6 bases and J 4 bases; nucleotides not matched to a gene: 5. As DNA, the CDR3 is TGTGCCAGCAGAAAAGACAGGGTCACTGAAGCTTTCTTT. It yields the protein CASRKDRVTEAFF.

In this sample, this clonotype turned up many times. This chain links TRBV5-6 with TRBJ2-7; D possibly uses TRBD1 or TRBD2 (5 bases each). Germline CDR1 reads SGHDT; CDR2 reads YYEEEE. The length of the CDR3 is 13 residues. Trimming removed 5 bases at V and 10 bases at J, with 19 bases between. CDR3 DNA sequence: TGTGCCAGCAGTATCGGGACCCAGGACGGACAGTACGTC. Translation gives CASSIGTQDGQYV.

The chain employs TRBV7-2 and TRBJ2-2; 12 nucleotides align to TRBD2. V lost 1 base and J lost 4; bases outside the gene matches: 7. This CDR3 has 18 amino acids. Germline assignment: CDR1 SGHTA and CDR2 FQGNSA. CDR3 DNA sequence: TGTGCCAGCAGCTTAGTGCTAGCGGGGGGGCTAAGCACCGGGGAGCTGTTTTTT. Protein: CASSLVLAGGLSTGELFF. Full variable domain (missing parts from reference TRBV7-2 and TRBJ2-2): GAGVSQSPSNKVTEKGKDVELRCDPISGHTALYWYRQSLGQGLEFLIYFQGNSAPDKSGLPSDRFSAERTGGSVSTLTIQRTQQEDSAVYLCASSLVLAGGLSTGELFFGEGSRLTVL.

This chain joins TRBV20-1 and TRBJ2-1; the match to TRBD1 covers 9 bases. The CDR3 has 15 residues. Germline values: CDR1 DFQATT, CDR2 SNEGSKA (reference sequence). V was pared by 1 base and J by 7 bases, with 8 bases of the junction left unmatched. The CDR3: CSARGQGDRANEQFF. CDR3 in DNA: TGCAGTGCTAGAGGTCAAGGGGACAGGGCGAATGAGCAGTTCTTC.

The V and J genes are TRBV3-1 and TRBJ1-5; possible D gene TRBD1, 5 bases. Per the germline V gene, CDR1 is LGHDT and CDR2 is YNNKEL (reference sequence). The germline V and J ends were trimmed by 0 bases and 7 bases, with 16 bases remaining between them. The CDR3 totals 16 residues. The CDR3 DNA is TGTGCCAGCAGCCAAGATCTCGGCAGGGTAAACCAGCCCCAGCATTTT. Amino acids: CASSQDLGRVNQPQHF.

The rearrangement joins TRBV6-6 to TRBJ2-3, with D tentatively TRBD1 or TRBD2 (5 bases each). The CDR3 consists of 15 residues. Germline V lookup: CDR1 MNHNY, CDR2 SVGAGI (reference sequence). Trimming took off 6 bases at V and 0 bases at J, with 13 bases between the two ends. This CDR3 is CASSQRTLSTDTQYF. CDR3 in DNA: TGTGCCAGCAGCCAGCGGACACTTAGCACAGATACGCAGTATTTT.

This clonotype was observed many times. This chain links TRBV27 with TRBJ1-6; 8 bases align to TRBD1. CDR3 length: 15 residues. Trimming cost V 4 bases and J 7 bases; bases outside gene matches: 6. The V gene's germline CDR1 is MNHEY and CDR2 SMNVEV (reference sequence). The CDR3 coding sequence is TGTGCCAGCAGTTCCCCGGGACAGGTGAATTCACCCCTCCACTTT. The encoded protein is CASSSPGQVNSPLHF.

The chain carries TRBV2 and TRBJ2-1; D is perhaps TRBD1 (5 bases). CDR3 length: 10 amino acids. V was trimmed by 8 bases and J by 12 bases, leaving 11 bases between them. The germline V gene encodes CDR1 SNHLY and CDR2 FYNNEI. CDR3 nucleotides: TGTGCCAGCTCAGGGATTCGGCAGTTCTTC. It yields the protein CASSGIRQFF. Together with reference TRBV2 and TRBJ2-1, the CDR3 gives the full variable domain: EPEVTQTPSHQVTQMGQEVILRCVPISNHLYFYWYRQILGQKVEFLVSFYNNEISEKSEIFDDQFSVERPDGSNFTLKIRSTKLEDSAMYFCASSGIRQFFGPGTRLTVL.

This clonotype was detected ten times or more. The rearrangement uses TRBV5-4 and TRBJ2-3; D is possibly TRBD1 (6 bases). This CDR3 region has 14 residues. The V gene's germline CDR1 is SGHNT and CDR2 YYREEE (reference sequence). V lost 6 bases, J lost 5 bases, and 16 bases lay in between. CDR3 loop: CASTPRRGEDTQYF. The CDR3 DNA sequence: TGTGCCAGCACTCCCCGCAGGGGTGAAGATACGCAGTATTTT.

In this sample, this clonotype turned up a few times. This chain links TRBV15 with TRBJ2-5, with 7 bases aligning to TRBD1. The CDR3 has 16 residues. CDR1 LNHNV and CDR2 YYDKDF come from the germline V gene (reference sequence). Germline trimming cut 1 base from V and 3 bases from J; bases unmatched to any gene: 8. The CDR3 DNA sequence: TGTGCCACCAGCAGAGGCCGGGACAGCGAGAAAGAGACCCAGTACTTC. It specifies CATSRGRDSEKETQYF.

This clonotype has at least ten counts. The rearrangement uses TRBV4-3 and TRBJ2-5; unclear D gene. The CDR3 runs 13 residues. Germline V gene lookup returns CDR1 LGHNA and CDR2 YSLEER. Trimming removed 3 bases at V and 1 base at J, with 6 bases between. The CDR3 sequence: CASSHGPQETQYF. In DNA, the CDR3 is TGCGCCAGCAGCCATGGCCCCCAAGAGACCCAGTACTTC.

This clonotype was counted a few times. The chain uses TRBV20-1 and TRBJ2-5; 9 bases fit TRBD2. Trimming cost V 2 bases and J 5 bases; bases outside gene matches: 6. Germline V gene lookup returns CDR1 DFQATT and CDR2 SNEGSKA (reference sequence). The CDR3 has 14 amino acids. CDR3 loop: CSARPAGGQETQYF. In DNA, the CDR3 is TGCAGTGCTAGACCAGCGGGGGGCCAGGAGACCCAGTACTTC.

This clonotype was observed at least ten times. The rearrangement joins TRBV7-9 to TRBJ2-2, with a weak D call TRBD2 (6 bases). The V end lost 4 bases, the J end lost 1 base, and 13 bases lay between the germline ends. The germline V gene encodes CDR1 SEHNR and CDR2 FQNEAQ (reference sequence). CDR3 size: 16 residues. CDR3 loop: CASSSKRARNTGELFF. The CDR3 nucleotides read TGTGCCAGCAGCTCCAAGCGGGCCCGGAACACCGGGGAGCTGTTTTTT.

The chain has TRBV4-1 and TRBJ1-1, with D tentatively TRBD1 (6 bases). The V end was cut by 1 base, the J end by 0 bases, with 9 bases between. The CDR3 totals 15 residues. The germline V gene encodes CDR1 MGHRA and CDR2 YSYEKL. The CDR3 DNA reads TGCGCCAGCAGCCAAGCGGACAGTATGAACACTGAAGCTTTCTTT. It codes for CASSQADSMNTEAFF.

Here the CDR3 reads CASSYGQMNTEAFF. CDR3 DNA sequence: TGTGCCAGCAGTTACGGACAGATGAACACTGAAGCTTTCTTT. The rearrangement uses TRBV6-6 and TRBJ1-1, with D perhaps TRBD1 (6 bases). Trimming stripped 2 bases from V and 0 bases from J, with 7 bases between. This CDR3 is built from 14 residues. Germline loops: CDR1 MNHNY, CDR2 SVGAGI (reference sequence).

This clonotype was counted at least ten times. V and J are TRBV4-2 and TRBJ2-7; 9 bases are a match to TRBD2. Trimming cost V 0 bases and J 3 bases; bases outside gene matches: 3. This CDR3 comprises 15 residues. From germline, CDR1 is LGHNA and CDR2 YNFKEQ. The CDR3 DNA follows: TGTGCCAGCAGCCAAGATAGCGGGGGTCGCTACGAGCAGTACGTC. Protein: CASSQDSGGRYEQYV.